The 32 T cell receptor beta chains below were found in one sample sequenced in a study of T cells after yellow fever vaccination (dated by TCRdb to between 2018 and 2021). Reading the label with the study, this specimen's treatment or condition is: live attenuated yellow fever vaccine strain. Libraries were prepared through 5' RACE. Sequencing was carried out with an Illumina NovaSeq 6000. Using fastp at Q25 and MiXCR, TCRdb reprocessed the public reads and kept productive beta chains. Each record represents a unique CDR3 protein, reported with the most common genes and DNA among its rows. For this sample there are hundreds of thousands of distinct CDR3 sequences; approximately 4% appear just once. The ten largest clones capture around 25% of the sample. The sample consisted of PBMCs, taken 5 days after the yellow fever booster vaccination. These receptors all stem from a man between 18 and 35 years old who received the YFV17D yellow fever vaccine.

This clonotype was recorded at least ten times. DNA for the CDR3: TGTGCCAGCAGTCTCAGACAGGGGCCCACCGGGGAGCTGTTTTTT. It is translated as CASSLRQGPTGELFF. This rearrangement joins TRBV12-3 or TRBV12-4 to TRBJ2-2; TRBD1 agrees at 8 bases. V was pared by 5 bases and J by 4 bases, with 6 bases of the junction left unmatched. This CDR3 contains 15 residues.

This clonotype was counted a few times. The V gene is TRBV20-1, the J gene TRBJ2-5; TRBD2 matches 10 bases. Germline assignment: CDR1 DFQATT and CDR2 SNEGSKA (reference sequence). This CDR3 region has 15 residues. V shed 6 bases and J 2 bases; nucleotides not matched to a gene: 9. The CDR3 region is CSALGPSGGQETQYF. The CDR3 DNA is TGCAGTGCCCTAGGGCCTAGCGGGGGTCAAGAGACCCAGTACTTC.

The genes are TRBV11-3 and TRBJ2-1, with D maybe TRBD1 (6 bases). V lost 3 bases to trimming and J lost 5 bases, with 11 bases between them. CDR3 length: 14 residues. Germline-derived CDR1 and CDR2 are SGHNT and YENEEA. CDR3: CASSFRGTHNEQFF. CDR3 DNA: TGTGCCAGCAGCTTCAGGGGTACCCACAATGAGCAGTTCTTC.

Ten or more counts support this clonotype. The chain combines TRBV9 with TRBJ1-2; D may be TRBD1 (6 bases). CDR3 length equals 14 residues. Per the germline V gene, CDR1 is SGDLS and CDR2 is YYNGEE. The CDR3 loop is CASAKGVEDYGYTF. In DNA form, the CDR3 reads TGTGCGTCGGCGAAGGGGGTCGAAGACTATGGCTACACCTTC.

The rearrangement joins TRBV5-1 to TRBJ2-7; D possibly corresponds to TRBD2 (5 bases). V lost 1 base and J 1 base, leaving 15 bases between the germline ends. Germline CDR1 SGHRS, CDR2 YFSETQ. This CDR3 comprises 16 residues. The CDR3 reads CASSLRGMADSYEQYV. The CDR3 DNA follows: TGCGCCAGCAGCTTGCGGGGTATGGCCGATTCCTACGAGCAGTACGTC.

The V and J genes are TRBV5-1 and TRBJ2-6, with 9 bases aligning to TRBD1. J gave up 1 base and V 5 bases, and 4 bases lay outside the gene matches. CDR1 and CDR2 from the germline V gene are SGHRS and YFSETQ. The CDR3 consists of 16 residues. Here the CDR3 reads CASRRQGGSGANVLTF. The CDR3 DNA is TGCGCCAGCAGGAGACAGGGGGGGTCTGGGGCCAACGTCCTGACTTTC.

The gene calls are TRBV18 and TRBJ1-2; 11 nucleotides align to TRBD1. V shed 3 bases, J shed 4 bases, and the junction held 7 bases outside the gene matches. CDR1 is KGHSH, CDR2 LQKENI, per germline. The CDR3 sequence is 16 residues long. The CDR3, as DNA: TGTGCCAGCTCACCTCAGGACAGGGGGCCGGCCTATGGCTACACCTTC. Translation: CASSPQDRGPAYGYTF. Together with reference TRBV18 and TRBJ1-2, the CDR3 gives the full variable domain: NAGVMQNPRHLVRRRGQEARLRCSPMKGHSHVYWYRQLPEEGLKFMVYLQKENIIDESGMPKERFSAEFPKEGPSILRIQQVVRGDSAAYFCASSPQDRGPAYGYTFGSGTRLTVV.

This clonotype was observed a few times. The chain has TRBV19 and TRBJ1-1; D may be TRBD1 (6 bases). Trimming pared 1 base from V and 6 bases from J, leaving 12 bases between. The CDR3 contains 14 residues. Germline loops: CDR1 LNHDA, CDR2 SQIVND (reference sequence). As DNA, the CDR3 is TGTGCCAGTAGTATAGTAGCAGGGGCAGCTGAAGCTTTCTTT. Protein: CASSIVAGAAEAFF.

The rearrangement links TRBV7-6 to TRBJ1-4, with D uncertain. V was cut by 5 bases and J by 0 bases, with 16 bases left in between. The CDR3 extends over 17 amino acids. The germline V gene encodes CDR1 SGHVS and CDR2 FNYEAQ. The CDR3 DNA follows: TGTGCCAGCAGCGTTAGAGTCCCGGGCACAACTAATGAAAAACTGTTTTTT. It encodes CASSVRVPGTTNEKLFF.

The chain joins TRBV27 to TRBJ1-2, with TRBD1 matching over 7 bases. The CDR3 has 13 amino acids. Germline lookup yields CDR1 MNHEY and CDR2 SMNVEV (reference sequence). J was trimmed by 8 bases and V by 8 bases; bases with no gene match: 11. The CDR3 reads CASHPGGNNGYTF. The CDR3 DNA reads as TGTGCCAGCCACCCAGGGGGTAATAACGGCTACACCTTC.

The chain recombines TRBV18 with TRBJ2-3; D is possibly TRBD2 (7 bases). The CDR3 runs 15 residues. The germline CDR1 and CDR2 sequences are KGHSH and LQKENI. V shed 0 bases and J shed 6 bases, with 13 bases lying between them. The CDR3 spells CASSPPLRGADTQYF. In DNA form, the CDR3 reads TGTGCCAGCTCACCACCGCTACGGGGGGCGGATACGCAGTATTTT.

CDR3 sequence reads: CASSESTGTGGNEQFF. CDR3 DNA: TGCGCCAGCAGTGAGTCGACCGGGACGGGGGGCAATGAGCAGTTCTTC. This chain joins TRBV10-1 and TRBJ2-1, with 7 bases lining up with TRBD2. The J segment lost 6 bases and the V segment lost 0 bases, leaving 8 bases of the junction unmatched. Germline V gene lookup returns CDR1 WNHNN and CDR2 SYGVQD (reference sequence). The CDR3 spans 16 residues.

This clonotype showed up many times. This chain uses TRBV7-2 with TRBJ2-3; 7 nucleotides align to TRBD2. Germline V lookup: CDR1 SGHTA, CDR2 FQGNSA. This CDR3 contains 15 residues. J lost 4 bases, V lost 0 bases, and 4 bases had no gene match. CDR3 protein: CASSLAGGRADTQYF. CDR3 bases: TGTGCCAGCAGCTTAGCCGGGGGGAGGGCAGATACGCAGTATTTT.

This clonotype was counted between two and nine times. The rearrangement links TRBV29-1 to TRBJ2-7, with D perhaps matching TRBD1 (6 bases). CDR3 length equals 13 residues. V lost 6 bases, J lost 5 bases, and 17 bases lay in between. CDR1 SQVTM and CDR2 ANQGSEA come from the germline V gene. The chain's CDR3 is CSVSSQGSNEQYF. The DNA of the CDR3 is TGCAGCGTGAGCAGCCAGGGGAGCAACGAGCAGTACTTC.

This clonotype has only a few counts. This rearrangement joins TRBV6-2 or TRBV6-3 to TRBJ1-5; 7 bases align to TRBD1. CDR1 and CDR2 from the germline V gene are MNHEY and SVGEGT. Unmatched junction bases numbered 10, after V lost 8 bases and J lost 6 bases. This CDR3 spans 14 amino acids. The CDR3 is CASGKNRGRQPQHF. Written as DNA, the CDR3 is TGTGCCAGCGGAAAAAACAGGGGTCGTCAGCCCCAGCATTTT.

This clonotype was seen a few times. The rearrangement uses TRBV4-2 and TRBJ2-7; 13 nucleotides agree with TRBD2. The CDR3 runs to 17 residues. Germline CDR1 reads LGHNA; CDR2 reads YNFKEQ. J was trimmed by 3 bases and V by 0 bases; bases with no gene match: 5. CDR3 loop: CASSQDRLAGGIYEQYF. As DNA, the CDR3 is TGTGCCAGCAGCCAAGACCGACTAGCGGGGGGTATCTACGAGCAGTACTTC.

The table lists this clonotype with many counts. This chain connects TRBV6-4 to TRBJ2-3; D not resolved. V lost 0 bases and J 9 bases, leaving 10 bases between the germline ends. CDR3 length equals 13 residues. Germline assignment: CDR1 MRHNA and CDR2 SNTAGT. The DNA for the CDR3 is TGTGCCAGCAGTGACTCGAAGGGCAGAACGCAGTATTTT. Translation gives CASSDSKGRTQYF.

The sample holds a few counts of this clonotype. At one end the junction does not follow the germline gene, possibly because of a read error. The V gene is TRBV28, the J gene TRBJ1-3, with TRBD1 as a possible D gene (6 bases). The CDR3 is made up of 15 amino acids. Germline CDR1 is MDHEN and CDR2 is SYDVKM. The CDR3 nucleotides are TGTGCCAGCATTTTACAGGGTGGCTCTGGAAACACCATATATTTT. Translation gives CASILQGGSGNTIYF.

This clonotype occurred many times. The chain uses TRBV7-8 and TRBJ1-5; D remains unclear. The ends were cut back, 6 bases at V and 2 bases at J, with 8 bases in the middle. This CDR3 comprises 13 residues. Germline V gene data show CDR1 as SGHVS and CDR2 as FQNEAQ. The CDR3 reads CASRGSGNQPQHF. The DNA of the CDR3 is TGTGCCAGCAGGGGGAGCGGCAATCAGCCCCAGCATTTT.

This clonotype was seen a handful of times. CDR3 DNA: TGTGCCAGCAGCCAAGATCCGGGGCGATCTTCACCCCTCCACTTT. Protein product: CASSQDPGRSSPLHF. The chain combines TRBV3-1 with TRBJ1-6; a possible D gene is TRBD1 (5 bases). The ends were cut back, 0 bases at V and 9 bases at J, with 12 bases in the middle. CDR1 LGHDT and CDR2 YNNKEL come from the germline V gene (reference sequence). The CDR3 has 15 residues.

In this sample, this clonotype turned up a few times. In nucleotides, the CDR3 is TGTGCCAGCAGCCCCCGGGAGGCCAGGGGGCCTCCTGGGGCCAACGTCCTGACTTTC. It translates to CASSPREARGPPGANVLTF. The chain employs TRBV7-9 and TRBJ2-6; D is perhaps TRBD1 (8 bases). V shed 5 bases and J shed 2 bases, with 22 bases lying between them. The germline gives CDR1 SEHNR, CDR2 FQNEAQ (reference sequence). CDR3 length equals 19 residues.

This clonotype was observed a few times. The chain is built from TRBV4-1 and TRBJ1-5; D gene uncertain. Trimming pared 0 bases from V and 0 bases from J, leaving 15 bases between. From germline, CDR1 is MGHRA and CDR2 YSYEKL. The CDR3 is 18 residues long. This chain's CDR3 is CASSQEVSAVNSNQPQHF. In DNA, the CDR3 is TGCGCCAGCAGCCAAGAGGTGTCGGCAGTCAATAGCAATCAGCCCCAGCATTTT.

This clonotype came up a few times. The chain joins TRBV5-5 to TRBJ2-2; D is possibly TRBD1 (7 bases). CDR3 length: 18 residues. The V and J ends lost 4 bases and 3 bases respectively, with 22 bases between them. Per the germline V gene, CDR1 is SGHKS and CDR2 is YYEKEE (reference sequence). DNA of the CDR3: TGTGCCAGCAGCACAAAAGGGACAGCGGGTATGGACACCGGGGAGCTGTTTTTT. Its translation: CASSTKGTAGMDTGELFF.

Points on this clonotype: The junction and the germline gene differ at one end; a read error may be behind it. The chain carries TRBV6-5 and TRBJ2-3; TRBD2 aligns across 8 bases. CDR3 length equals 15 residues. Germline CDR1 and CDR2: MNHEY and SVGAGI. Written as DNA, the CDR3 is TGTGCCAGCGTCTCTCTCGGGGGGGCTGGGGATACGCACTATTTT. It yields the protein CASVSLGGAGDTHYF.

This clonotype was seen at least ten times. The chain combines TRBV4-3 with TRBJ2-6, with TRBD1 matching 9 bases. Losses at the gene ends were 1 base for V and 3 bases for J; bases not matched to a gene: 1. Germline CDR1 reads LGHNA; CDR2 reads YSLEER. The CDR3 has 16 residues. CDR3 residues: CASSQGQGVGANVLTF. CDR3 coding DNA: TGCGCCAGCAGCCAAGGACAGGGGGTTGGGGCCAACGTCCTGACTTTC.

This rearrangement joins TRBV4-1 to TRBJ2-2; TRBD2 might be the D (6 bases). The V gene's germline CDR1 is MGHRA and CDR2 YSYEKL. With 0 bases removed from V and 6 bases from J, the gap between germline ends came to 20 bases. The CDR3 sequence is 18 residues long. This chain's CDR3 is CASSQDSLAPWGSGELFF. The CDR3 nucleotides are TGCGCCAGCAGCCAAGATTCGCTAGCGCCTTGGGGTTCCGGGGAGCTGTTTTTT.

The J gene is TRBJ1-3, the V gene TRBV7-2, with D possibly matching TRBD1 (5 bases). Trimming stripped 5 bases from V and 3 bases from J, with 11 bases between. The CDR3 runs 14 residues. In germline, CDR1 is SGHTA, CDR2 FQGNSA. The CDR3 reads CASSEGTDGNTIYF. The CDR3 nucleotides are TGTGCCAGCAGCGAGGGGACGGATGGAAACACCATATATTTT. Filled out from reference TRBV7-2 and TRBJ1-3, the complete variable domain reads GAGVSQSPSNKVTEKGKDVELRCDPISGHTALYWYRQSLGQGLEFLIYFQGNSAPDKSGLPSDRFSAERTGGSVSTLTIQRTQQEDSAVYLCASSEGTDGNTIYFGEGSWLTVV.

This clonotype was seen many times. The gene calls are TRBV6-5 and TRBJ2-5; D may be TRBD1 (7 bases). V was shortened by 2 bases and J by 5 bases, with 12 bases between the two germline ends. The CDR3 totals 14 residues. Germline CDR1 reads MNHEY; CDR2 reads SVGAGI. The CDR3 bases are TGTGCCAGCAGTTACCAACAGGGGAGGGAGACCCAGTACTTC. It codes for CASSYQQGRETQYF.

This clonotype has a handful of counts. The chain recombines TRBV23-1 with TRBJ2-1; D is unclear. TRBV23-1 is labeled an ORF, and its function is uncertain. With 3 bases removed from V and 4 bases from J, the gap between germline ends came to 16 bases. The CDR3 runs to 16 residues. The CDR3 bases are TGCGCCAGCAGTCAGGGTGGACGGATATCGTACAATGAGCAGTTCTTC. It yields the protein CASSQGGRISYNEQFF.

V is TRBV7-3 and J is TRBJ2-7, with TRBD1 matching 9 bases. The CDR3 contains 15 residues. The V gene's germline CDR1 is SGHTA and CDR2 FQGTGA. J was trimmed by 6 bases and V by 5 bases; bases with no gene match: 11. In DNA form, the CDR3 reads TGTGCCAGCAGCCTAGACGGGACAGGGTTTGTCGAGCAGTACTTC. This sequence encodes CASSLDGTGFVEQYF.

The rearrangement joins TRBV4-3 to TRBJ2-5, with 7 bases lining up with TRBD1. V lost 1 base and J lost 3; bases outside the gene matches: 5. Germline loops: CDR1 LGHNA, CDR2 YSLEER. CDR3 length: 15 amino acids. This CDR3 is CASSQAITGEETQYF. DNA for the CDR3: TGCGCCAGCAGCCAAGCAATTACAGGGGAAGAGACCCAGTACTTC.

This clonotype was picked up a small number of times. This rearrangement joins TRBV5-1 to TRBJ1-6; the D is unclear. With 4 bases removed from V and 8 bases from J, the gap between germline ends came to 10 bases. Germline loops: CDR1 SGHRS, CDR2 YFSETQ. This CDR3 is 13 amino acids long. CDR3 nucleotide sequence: TGCGCCAGCAGCGCGGATTTAGATTCACCCCTCCACTTT. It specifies CASSADLDSPLHF.